Below are 18 T cell receptor beta chains sequenced from a single sample in a study of T cells expressing NK-cell markers. TCRdb re-called the 5' RACE reads; one entry per CDR3 protein, DNA not given. The table for this sample gives 200,000 to 300,000 distinct CDR3 sequences. Sequences were obtained from blood T cells: a sorted CD56 or NKG2C T cell subset, CD4+ or CD8+ T cells, or bulk PBMC T cells (not recorded which). The receptors here all came from a man aged 18 to 29 in good health.

J is TRBJ2-1 and V is TRBV27; TCRdb designates TRBD2, a call that cannot be tested without DNA. The CDR3 has 14 residues. Per the germline V gene, CDR1 is MNHEY and CDR2 is SMNVEV (reference sequence). The CDR3 loop reads CASSGLALTDEQFF.

V usage is TRBV12-3 or TRBV12-4 and J usage is TRBJ2-1; TCRdb's assignment of TRBD2 cannot be checked, as there is no DNA. This CDR3 has 13 residues. The CDR3 is CATLAPSYNEQFF.

The V gene is TRBV29-1, the J gene TRBJ2-1; TCRdb reports TRBD2, a call that lacks DNA to check it against. The germline V gene encodes CDR1 SQVTM and CDR2 ANQGSEA. This CDR3 is built from 15 residues. The CDR3: CSVDFSAGSYNEQFF.

This chain uses TRBV20-1 with TRBJ1-5. Per germline, CDR1 DFQATT and CDR2 SNEGSKA (reference sequence). This CDR3 has 15 residues. The CDR3 loop is CSARGGEAINQPQHF.

V and J are TRBV12-3 or TRBV12-4 and TRBJ1-5; TCRdb reports TRBD1, a call that lacks DNA to check it against. The CDR3 length is 15 residues. The CDR3 sequence is CASSSRQGVGSPQHF.

The chain uses TRBV7-3 and TRBJ2-5; as DNA is missing, the TRBD2 call by TCRdb cannot be tested. The length of the CDR3 is 17 residues. Germline V CDR1 and CDR2: SGHTA, FQGTGA. CDR3 amino acids: CASSLRGTSGSRETQYF.

The rearrangement links TRBV6-1 to TRBJ2-3; the TCRdb D gene call, TRBD2, has no DNA to confirm it. The CDR3 has 16 amino acids. Germline CDR1 and CDR2: MNHNS and SASEGT. CDR3 sequence reads: CASSLGSGRRTDTQYF.

The chain links TRBV18 to TRBJ2-4. Germline CDR1 is KGHSH and CDR2 is LQKENI. This CDR3 has 15 amino acids. This CDR3 reads CASSPDMLAKNIQYF. The full variable domain, rest sourced from reference TRBV18 and TRBJ2-4, is NAGVMQNPRHLVRRRGQEARLRCSPMKGHSHVYWYRQLPEEGLKFMVYLQKENIIDESGMPKERFSAEFPKEGPSILRIQQVVRGDSAAYFCASSPDMLAKNIQYFGAGTRLSVL.

The rearrangement links TRBV28 to TRBJ2-5; TCRdb picks TRBD2, but there is no DNA to check that call. The germline gives CDR1 MDHEN, CDR2 SYDVKM. This CDR3 comprises 16 residues. The CDR3 sequence is CASSFSSGRGQETQYF.

The V call is TRBV12-5, the J call TRBJ2-3; absent DNA, TCRdb's TRBD2 call cannot be checked. Germline-derived CDR1 and CDR2 are LGHNT and FRNRAP. The CDR3 consists of 15 residues. The CDR3 here is CASGGGNTWTDTQYF. The whole variable domain, filled in from reference TRBV12-5 and TRBJ2-3, reads DARVTQTPRHKVTEMGQEVTMRCQPILGHNTVFWYRQTMMQGLELLAYFRNRAPLDDSGMPKDRFSAEMPDATLATLKIQPSEPRDSAVYFCASGGGNTWTDTQYFGPGTRLTVL.

The genes are TRBV20-1 and TRBJ1-2; the D call of TRBD1 rests on TCRdb alone, since no DNA is present to check it. The CDR3 is 16 amino acids. Germline V gene data show CDR1 as DFQATT and CDR2 as SNEGSKA (reference sequence). The chain's CDR3 is CSARYRDRGKVYGYTF.

V gene TRBV12-3 or TRBV12-4 combines with J gene TRBJ2-1. This CDR3 region has 15 residues. The CDR3 sequence is CASRVAGVSYNEQFF.

V usage is TRBV5-6 and J usage is TRBJ2-4; absent DNA, TCRdb's TRBD1 call cannot be checked. The CDR3 is 15 amino acids. Germline lookup yields CDR1 SGHDT and CDR2 YYEEEE. The CDR3 sequence is CASSRRTGGKNIQYF.

This chain links TRBV24-1 with TRBJ2-2; the D gene TCRdb calls, TRBD2, cannot be checked with no DNA. The germline gives CDR1 KGHDR, CDR2 SFDVKD. The CDR3 extends over 15 amino acids. This chain's CDR3 is CATSDPEGMSGELFF.

V is TRBV19 and J is TRBJ1-5. CDR3 length: 15 residues. CDR1 is LNHDA and CDR2 is SQIVND in the germline V gene (reference sequence). The CDR3 here is CASSISGAQNQPQHF.

V is TRBV24-1 and J is TRBJ2-2. The germline CDR1 and CDR2 sequences are KGHDR and SFDVKD. CDR3 length: 15 amino acids. The CDR3 sequence: CATRTGVTDTGELFF.

CDR3 protein: CASSQTGTGFEGYTF. The J gene is TRBJ1-2, the V gene TRBV4-1; TCRdb reports TRBD1, a call that lacks DNA to check it against. Germline loops: CDR1 MGHRA, CDR2 YSYEKL. There are 15 residues in the CDR3.

The J gene is TRBJ1-5, the V gene TRBV18; the TCRdb D gene call, TRBD1, has no DNA to confirm it. Germline V gene lookup returns CDR1 KGHSH and CDR2 LQKENI. There are 19 residues in the CDR3. The CDR3: CASSKKGTGLDRFGQPQHF.